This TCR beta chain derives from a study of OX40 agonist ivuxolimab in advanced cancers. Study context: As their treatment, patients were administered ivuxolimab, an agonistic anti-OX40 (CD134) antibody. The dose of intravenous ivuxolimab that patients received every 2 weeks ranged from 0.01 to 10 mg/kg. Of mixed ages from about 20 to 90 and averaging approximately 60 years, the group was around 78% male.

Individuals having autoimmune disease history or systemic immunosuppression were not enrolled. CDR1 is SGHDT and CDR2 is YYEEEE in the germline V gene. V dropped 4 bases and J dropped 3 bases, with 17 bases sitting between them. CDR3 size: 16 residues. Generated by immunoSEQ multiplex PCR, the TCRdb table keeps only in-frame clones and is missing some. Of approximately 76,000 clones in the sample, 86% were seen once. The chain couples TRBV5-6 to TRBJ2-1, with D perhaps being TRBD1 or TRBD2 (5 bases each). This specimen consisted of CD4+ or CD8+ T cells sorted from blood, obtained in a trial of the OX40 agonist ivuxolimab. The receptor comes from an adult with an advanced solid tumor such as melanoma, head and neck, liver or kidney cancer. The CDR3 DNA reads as TGTGCCAGCAGCCCTACAAGGGGACGCTTCTACAATGAGCAGTTCTTC. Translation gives CASSPTRGRFYNEQFF. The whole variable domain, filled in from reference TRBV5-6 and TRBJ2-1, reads DAGVTQSPTHLIKTRGQQVTLRCSPKSGHDTVSWYQQALGQGPQFIFQYYEEEERQRGNFPDRFSGHQFPNYSSELNVNALLLGDSALYLCASSPTRGRFYNEQFFGPGTRLTVL.